What follows are 15 T cell receptor beta chains derived from one specimen sequenced in a study of blood T cell repertoires in COVID-19. Repertoires were generated with immunoSEQ multiplex PCR, while TCRdb's copy carries only in-frame clones and drops some. The data contain over 150,000 clones, approximately 85% of them singletons. The source material was peripheral blood. The receptors were sampled from a man between 60 and 75 years old with COVID-19, enrolled during active disease.

In its sample, this clone was seen a few times. The DNA of the CDR3 is TGTGCCATCAGTGAGTCAGACTTAAGGAACACTGAAGCTTTCTTT. Its translation: CAISESDLRNTEAFF. The rearrangement uses TRBV10-3 and TRBJ1-1, with D unresolved. The V and J ends lost 0 bases and 1 base respectively, with 9 bases between them. Germline values: CDR1 ENHRY, CDR2 SYGVKD. The CDR3 has 15 amino acids.

The J gene is TRBJ1-6, the V gene TRBV4-3, with TRBD1 matching 7 bases. Germline V gives CDR1 LGHNA, CDR2 YSLEER. The CDR3 length is 13 residues. The V gene end was trimmed by 3 bases and the J gene end by 10 bases; junction bases not matched to a gene: 3. The CDR3 loop reads CASSHPGGSPLHF. CDR3 coding DNA: TGCGCCAGCAGCCACCCAGGGGGATCACCCCTCCACTTT.

The chain employs TRBV25-1 and TRBJ2-1; D perhaps matches TRBD2 (5 bases). CDR1 MGHDK and CDR2 SYGVNS come from the germline V gene. V was shortened by 3 bases and J by 0 bases, with 9 bases between the two germline ends. There are 15 residues in the CDR3. CDR3: CASSDEGLSYNEQFF. The DNA of the CDR3 is TGTGCCAGCAGTGACGAGGGCCTCTCCTACAATGAGCAGTTCTTC.

The V call is TRBV4-2, the J call TRBJ1-5, with TRBD1 matching over 7 bases. Per the germline V gene, CDR1 is LGHNA and CDR2 is YNFKEQ. V dropped 4 bases and J dropped 7; count of bases not matched to a gene: 13. The CDR3 loop spans 16 amino acids. CDR3 region: CASSPWDSAQGQPQHF. The DNA for the CDR3 is TGTGCCAGCAGCCCCTGGGACAGCGCACAGGGACAGCCCCAGCATTTT.

V and J are TRBV5-6 and TRBJ2-3, with 7 nucleotides matching TRBD1. From germline, CDR1 is SGHDT and CDR2 YYEEEE. This CDR3 has 15 residues. Unmatched junction bases numbered 6, after V lost 3 bases and J lost 2 bases. CDR3 coding DNA: TGTGCCAGCAGCTCCCCGGGACAGCTCACAGATACGCAGTATTTT. Its translation: CASSSPGQLTDTQYF.

The chain uses TRBV19 and TRBJ1-1, with TRBD1 matching 10 bases. With 0 bases clipped from V and 5 bases from J, the junction kept 6 bases outside the gene matches. The CDR3 is 16 residues long. Germline CDR1 reads LNHDA; CDR2 reads SQIVND (reference sequence). CDR3 sequence reads: CASSIDPRQGATEAFF. The CDR3 coding sequence is TGTGCCAGTAGTATAGACCCCCGACAGGGGGCAACTGAAGCTTTCTTT.

The rearrangement joins TRBV19 to TRBJ1-4, with 11 bases lining up with TRBD1. This CDR3 has 16 amino acids. V shed 6 bases, J shed 2 bases, and the junction held 5 bases outside the gene matches. Germline CDR1 reads LNHDA; CDR2 reads SQIVND (reference sequence). CDR3 sequence (DNA): TGTGCCAGTAGCAGGGGACAGGGGGTTACTAATGAAAAACTGTTTTTT. This translates into CASSRGQGVTNEKLFF.

CDR3 amino acids: CASSLAGASSYNEQFF. DNA for the CDR3: TGTGCCAGCAGCTTAGCGGGGGCCAGCTCCTACAATGAGCAGTTCTTC. This chain uses TRBV7-9 with TRBJ2-1, with a weak D call TRBD1 (6 bases). Germline CDR1 reads SEHNR; CDR2 reads FQNEAQ (reference sequence). The CDR3 has 16 residues. V dropped 0 bases and J dropped 0 bases, with 9 bases sitting between them.

The CDR3 region is CASSVLQGQGAEAFF. DNA for the CDR3: TGTGCCAGCAGCGTACTACAGGGCCAAGGGGCTGAAGCTTTCTTT. This chain connects TRBV7-2 to TRBJ1-1, with D maybe TRBD1 (6 bases). CDR1 and CDR2 (germline): SGHTA, FQGNSA. Trimming shortened V by 5 bases and J by 6 bases, and 19 bases separated the two germline ends. The CDR3 extends over 15 amino acids.

This chain joins TRBV24-1 and TRBJ2-2; D perhaps matches TRBD1 (5 bases). This CDR3 is built from 15 residues. The ends were cut back, 3 bases at V and 2 bases at J, with 9 bases in the middle. Germline V lookup: CDR1 KGHDR, CDR2 SFDVKD. CDR3 DNA: TGTGCCACCAGTGATCCACGGACAAACACCGGGGAGCTGTTTTTT. As protein: CATSDPRTNTGELFF.

The V gene is TRBV5-4, the J gene TRBJ1-2; 7 bases match TRBD1. Germline loops: CDR1 SGHNT, CDR2 YYREEE (reference sequence). After removal of 2 bases from V and 0 bases from J, the junction contained 4 bases not matched to a gene. The length of the CDR3 is 15 residues. The CDR3 DNA reads as TGTGCCAGCAGCTTCGGGACAGCGACTAACTATGGCTACACCTTC. Its translation is CASSFGTATNYGYTF.

DNA for the CDR3: TGCGCCAGCAGCCAAGAGGGGGGATACTCCTACGAGCAGTACTTC. This codes for CASSQEGGYSYEQYF. This chain links TRBV4-3 with TRBJ2-7; possibly TRBD2 for D (6 bases). Germline values: CDR1 LGHNA, CDR2 YSLEER. The germline V and J ends were trimmed by 0 bases and 0 bases, with 9 bases remaining between them. This CDR3 is 15 amino acids long.

The chain combines TRBV28 with TRBJ1-5; D ambiguous. From germline, CDR1 is MDHEN and CDR2 SYDVKM. The CDR3 runs to 13 residues. Trimming stripped 9 bases from V and 6 bases from J, with 15 bases between. DNA for the CDR3: TGTGCCAGTTGGTCTAGCGAAGCTCAGCCCCAGCATTTT. The encoded protein is CASWSSEAQPQHF.

The chain has TRBV19 and TRBJ2-7, with TRBD2 matching 11 bases. The junction had 9 bases not matched to a gene; V was cut back by 7 bases and J by 4 bases. This CDR3 is 15 amino acids long. Germline V gives CDR1 LNHDA, CDR2 SQIVND (reference sequence). CDR3 loop: CASKMGLAENYEQYF. For the CDR3, the DNA is TGTGCCAGTAAGATGGGACTAGCGGAGAATTACGAGCAGTACTTC.

This sequence joins TRBV7-9 and TRBJ1-2; D gene uncertain. Germline CDR1 is SEHNR and CDR2 is FQNEAQ (reference sequence). Trimming took 5 bases from V and 4 from J, leaving 17 bases between them. This CDR3 spans 15 amino acids. CDR3 in amino acids: CASSDQPSGGYGYTF. CDR3 DNA sequence: TGTGCCAGCAGCGACCAGCCCTCGGGTGGCTATGGCTACACCTTC.